This TCR beta chain is from a study of T-cell memory formation after mild COVID-19. The CDR3 length is 16 residues. CDR1 and CDR2 (germline): SEHNR, FQNEAQ (reference sequence). V lost 1 base, J lost 3 bases, and 12 bases lay in between. MiXCR, applied by TCRdb to the 5' RACE reads, yields one record per CDR3 protein. The table records about 420,000 distinct CDR3 sequences, roughly a quarter of them present only once. This sequence originates from an adult woman who had mild COVID-19 (a few samples of this study predate the infection). Cell type and time point are not known. Sequences were obtained from PBMCs or a T cell subset sorted from them (not recorded which). This chain uses TRBV7-9 with TRBJ1-4, with D unclear. The CDR3 loop is CASSLVVGVANEKLFF. The CDR3 coding sequence is TGTGCCAGCAGCTTAGTAGTCGGGGTGGCTAATGAAAAACTGTTTTTT.